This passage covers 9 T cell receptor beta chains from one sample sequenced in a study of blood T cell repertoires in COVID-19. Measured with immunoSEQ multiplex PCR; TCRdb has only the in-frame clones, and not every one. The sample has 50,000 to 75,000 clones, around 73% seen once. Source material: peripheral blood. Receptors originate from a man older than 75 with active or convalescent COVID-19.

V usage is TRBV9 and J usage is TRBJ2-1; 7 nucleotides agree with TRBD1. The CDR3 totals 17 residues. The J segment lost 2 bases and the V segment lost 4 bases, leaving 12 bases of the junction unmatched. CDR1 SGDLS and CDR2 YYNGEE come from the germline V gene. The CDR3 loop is CASSPHSRGSPYNEQFF. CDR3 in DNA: TGTGCCAGCAGCCCACATAGCAGGGGGTCCCCCTACAATGAGCAGTTCTTC. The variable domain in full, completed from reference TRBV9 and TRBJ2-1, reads DSGVTQTPKHLITATGQRVTLRCSPRSGDLSVYWYQQSLDQGLQFLIQYYNGEERAKGNILERFSAQQFPDLHSELNLSSLELGDSALYFCASSPHSRGSPYNEQFFGPGTRLTVL.

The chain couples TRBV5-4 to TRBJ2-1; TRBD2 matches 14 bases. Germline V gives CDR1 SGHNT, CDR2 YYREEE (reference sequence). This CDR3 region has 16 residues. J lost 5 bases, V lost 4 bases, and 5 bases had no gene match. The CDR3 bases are TGTGCCAGCAGCCCGACTAGCGGGAGGGAGAACAATGAGCAGTTCTTC. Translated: CASSPTSGRENNEQFF.

CDR3 sequence (DNA): TGTGCCAGCAGCCAAGGTGGGGGGACAGGGGAGCCCCAGCATTTT. This gives the protein CASSQGGGTGEPQHF. The chain is built from TRBV3-1 (or the pseudogene TRBV3-2) and TRBJ1-5; 10 nucleotides agree with TRBD1. J gave up 8 bases and V 1 base, and 5 bases lay outside the gene matches. Germline loops: CDR1 LGHDT, CDR2 YNNKEL (reference sequence). The CDR3 contains 15 residues.

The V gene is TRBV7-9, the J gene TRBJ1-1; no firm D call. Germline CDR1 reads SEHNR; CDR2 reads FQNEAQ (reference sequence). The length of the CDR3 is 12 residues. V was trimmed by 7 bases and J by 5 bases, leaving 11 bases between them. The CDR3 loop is CASTLTITEAFF. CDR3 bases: TGTGCCAGCACCCTTACTATAACTGAAGCTTTCTTT.

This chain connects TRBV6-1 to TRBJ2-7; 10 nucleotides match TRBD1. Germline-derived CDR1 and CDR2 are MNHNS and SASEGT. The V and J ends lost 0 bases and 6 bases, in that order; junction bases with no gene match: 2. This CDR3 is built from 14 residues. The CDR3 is CASSEAGQGGEQYF. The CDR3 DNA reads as TGTGCCAGCAGTGAAGCCGGACAGGGGGGCGAGCAGTACTTC.

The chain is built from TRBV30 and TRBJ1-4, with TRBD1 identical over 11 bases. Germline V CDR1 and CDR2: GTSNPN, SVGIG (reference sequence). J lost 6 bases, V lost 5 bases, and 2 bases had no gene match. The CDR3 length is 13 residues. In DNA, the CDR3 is TGTGCCTGGGGACAGGGGGCTTATGAAAAACTGTTTTTT. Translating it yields CAWGQGAYEKLFF.

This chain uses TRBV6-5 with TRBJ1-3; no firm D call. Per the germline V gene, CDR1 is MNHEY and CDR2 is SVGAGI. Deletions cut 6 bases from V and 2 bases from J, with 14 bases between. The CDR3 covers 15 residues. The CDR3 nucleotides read TGTGCCAGCAGACCTTTTCGGGGTACTGGAAACACCATATATTTT. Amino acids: CASRPFRGTGNTIYF.

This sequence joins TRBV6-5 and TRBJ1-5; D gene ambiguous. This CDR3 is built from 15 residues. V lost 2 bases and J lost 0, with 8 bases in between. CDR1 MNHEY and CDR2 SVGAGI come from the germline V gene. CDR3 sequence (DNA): TGTGCCAGCAGTTACAAACACAGTAGCAATCAGCCCCAGCATTTT. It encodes CASSYKHSSNQPQHF.

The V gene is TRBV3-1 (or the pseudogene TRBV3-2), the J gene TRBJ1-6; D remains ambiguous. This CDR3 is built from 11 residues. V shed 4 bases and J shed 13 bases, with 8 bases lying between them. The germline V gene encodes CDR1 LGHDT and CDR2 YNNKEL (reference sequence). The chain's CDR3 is CASSLEGPLHF. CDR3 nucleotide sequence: TGTGCCAGCAGCCTTGAGGGTCCCCTCCACTTT.